Each of the 9 T cell receptor beta chains below was sequenced from the same sample in a study of T cell responses to AZD1222 COVID-19 vaccine. Sequencing used immunoSEQ multiplex PCR; TCRdb keeps in-frame clones, though not all of them. The repertoire includes about 130,000 clones, about 88% of them detected once, and roughly a tenth sits in the top ten. The sequenced sample was peripheral blood, obtained 28 days after the second AZD1222 dose. The receptors stem from an adult who received the AZD1222 COVID-19 vaccine.

V usage is TRBV18 and J usage is TRBJ2-3, with D perhaps matching TRBD2 (5 bases). Trimming removed 0 bases at V and 1 base at J, with 11 bases between. The CDR3 loop spans 16 amino acids. CDR1 is KGHSH, CDR2 LQKENI, per germline. CDR3 nucleotides: TGTGCCAGCTCACCACCGGTGCTGGGAGGCACAGATACGCAGTATTTT. Translated, it gives CASSPPVLGGTDTQYF.

The gene calls are TRBV6-1 and TRBJ1-2; TRBD1 might be the D (5 bases). The germline CDR1 and CDR2 sequences are MNHNS and SASEGT. This CDR3 is 16 amino acids long. The V end was cut by 1 base, the J end by 4 bases, with 16 bases between. The CDR3 DNA is TGTGCCAGCAGTGAAGGGAGGGGCAGCCTTACCTATGGCTACACCTTC. This sequence encodes CASSEGRGSLTYGYTF.

The chain carries TRBV10-3 and TRBJ1-1, with 7 bases identical to TRBD1. Germline CDR1 ENHRY, CDR2 SYGVKD. The CDR3 spans 13 residues. The ends lost 6 bases at V and 3 bases at J; junction bases unmatched: 4. CDR3 nucleotides: TGTGCCATCAGGGGGACAGCATACACTGAAGCTTTCTTT. Protein sequence: CAIRGTAYTEAFF.

The gene calls are TRBV12-5 and TRBJ1-1; D ambiguous. From germline, CDR1 is LGHNT and CDR2 FRNRAP. Trimming left V 0 bases short and J 1 base short, with 18 bases between. The CDR3 has 18 amino acids. CDR3 bases: TGTGCTAGTGGTTTGGTACGAGTGGGTCCCACGGCGAACACTGAAGCTTTCTTT. It translates to CASGLVRVGPTANTEAFF.

The gene calls are TRBV4-1 and TRBJ2-3, with D hard to call. This CDR3 region has 15 residues. The V end lost 0 bases, the J end lost 0 bases, and 7 bases lay between the germline ends. From germline, CDR1 is MGHRA and CDR2 YSYEKL. This chain's CDR3 is CASSQDPVSTDTQYF. The CDR3 region has the DNA TGCGCCAGCAGCCAAGACCCCGTGAGCACAGATACGCAGTATTTT.

This chain links TRBV5-1 with TRBJ2-5, with 8 nucleotides matching TRBD1. CDR1 SGHRS and CDR2 YFSETQ come from the germline V gene. Trimming took 0 bases from V and 2 from J; bases not matched to a gene: 3. This CDR3 comprises 15 residues. The CDR3 here is CASSLGQGLQETQYF. The CDR3 coding sequence is TGCGCCAGCAGCTTGGGACAGGGGTTACAAGAGACCCAGTACTTC.

The J gene is TRBJ1-6, the V gene TRBV6-5; D call uncertain. CDR3 length equals 11 residues. The germline V gene has CDR1 MNHEY and CDR2 SVGAGI. The V end was cut by 3 bases, the J end by 10 bases, with 4 bases between. The CDR3: CASSYGSPLHF. Here the CDR3 DNA reads TGTGCCAGCAGTTATGGATCACCCCTCCACTTT.

The V gene is TRBV7-9, the J gene TRBJ1-2; a possible D gene is TRBD1 (6 bases). The CDR3 runs 13 residues. Germline assignment: CDR1 SEHNR and CDR2 FQNEAQ (reference sequence). With 2 bases removed from V and 5 bases from J, the gap between germline ends came to 9 bases. In DNA form, the CDR3 reads TGTGCCAGCAGCTTACACAGGGAATATGGCTACACCTTC. It yields the protein CASSLHREYGYTF.

This clone is a singleton in its sample. The V call is TRBV7-2, the J call TRBJ2-2; no clear D. Germline loops: CDR1 SGHTA, CDR2 FQGNSA. Between the trimmed V and J ends, which lost 3 bases and 4 bases, there was a span of 6 bases. The CDR3 totals 13 residues. CDR3 DNA sequence: TGTGCCAGCAGCTTTTACTCCACCGGGGAGCTGTTTTTT. This codes for CASSFYSTGELFF.